A single sample gave rise to the 9 T cell receptor beta chains below, sequenced in a study of blood T cell repertoires in COVID-19. Measured with immunoSEQ multiplex PCR; TCRdb has only the in-frame clones, and not every one. This table holds roughly 100,000 clones, approximately 78% found once. Material: peripheral blood. These receptors originate from a man aged 55 to 70 with active or convalescent COVID-19.

This rearrangement joins TRBV24-1 to TRBJ2-3; TRBD2 agrees at 8 bases. V was pared by 4 bases and J by 2 bases, with 7 bases of the junction left unmatched. The CDR3 sequence is 16 residues long. Germline CDR1 reads KGHDR; CDR2 reads SFDVKD. CDR3 in DNA: TGTGCCACCAGTGAACCCGGGACTAGGGACACAGATACGCAGTATTTT. It encodes CATSEPGTRDTDTQYF.

This clone is termed medium-sized. This sequence joins TRBV6-1 and TRBJ1-4, with 9 nucleotides matching TRBD1. This CDR3 spans 17 amino acids. Germline loops: CDR1 MNHNS, CDR2 SASEGT. Trimming cost V 0 bases and J 7 bases; bases outside gene matches: 9. The chain's CDR3 is CASSEAPVRDRVEKLFF. For the CDR3, the DNA is TGTGCCAGCAGTGAAGCGCCGGTGAGGGACAGGGTTGAAAAACTGTTTTTT.

The chain carries TRBV5-8 and TRBJ2-1, with D perhaps matching TRBD2 (7 bases). Germline assignment: CDR1 SGHTS and CDR2 YDEGEE. CDR3 length: 16 amino acids. V shed 4 bases and J shed 4 bases, with 18 bases lying between them. In DNA form, the CDR3 reads TGTGCCAGCAGCATACTAGGGAGGGGGTTTTACAATGAGCAGTTCTTC. Protein product: CASSILGRGFYNEQFF.

The chain carries TRBV19 and TRBJ1-1; 11 bases agree with TRBD1. Germline CDR1 is LNHDA and CDR2 is SQIVND (reference sequence). The CDR3 is 15 amino acids. Losses at the gene ends were 5 bases for V and 5 bases for J; bases not matched to a gene: 7. The chain's CDR3 is CASSGPGTGGTEAFF. CDR3 nucleotide sequence: TGTGCCAGTAGTGGGCCCGGGACAGGGGGTACTGAAGCTTTCTTT.

This chain uses TRBV13 with TRBJ1-3; TRBD1 matches 8 bases. This CDR3 is 17 amino acids long. CDR1 and CDR2 (germline): PRHDT, FYEKMQ (reference sequence). Trimming took 0 bases from V and 4 from J; bases not matched to a gene: 8. CDR3 sequence reads: CASSLGAQGAYGNTIYF. CDR3 nucleotide sequence: TGTGCCAGCAGCTTAGGGGCTCAGGGGGCTTACGGAAACACCATATATTTT.

The V call is TRBV27, the J call TRBJ2-3, with D perhaps TRBD1 (6 bases). The CDR3 contains 15 residues. V lost 2 bases, J lost 6 bases, and 15 bases lay in between. Germline CDR1 reads MNHEY; CDR2 reads SMNVEV (reference sequence). For the CDR3, the DNA is TGTGCCAGCAGTTTAAACACAGGGCAGGCGGATACGCAGTATTTT. It translates to CASSLNTGQADTQYF.

This clone was recorded a few times. The J gene is TRBJ2-1, the V gene TRBV6-2 or TRBV6-3, with 9 bases identical to TRBD2. Trimming took 5 bases from V and 5 from J; bases not matched to a gene: 10. The length of the CDR3 is 16 residues. The V gene's germline CDR1 is MNHEY and CDR2 SVGEGT. CDR3 in amino acids: CASSPAGAGGHNEQFF. The CDR3 bases are TGTGCCAGCAGTCCCGCCGGGGCGGGAGGGCACAATGAGCAGTTCTTC.

The rearrangement uses TRBV11-2 and TRBJ1-1; D is uncertain. V was pared by 1 base and J by 0 bases, with 9 bases between. The CDR3 is 15 residues long. The V gene's germline CDR1 is SGHAT and CDR2 FQNNGV. CDR3 in amino acids: CASSLGWPLNTEAFF. In nucleotides, the CDR3 is TGTGCCAGCAGCTTAGGCTGGCCCCTGAACACTGAAGCTTTCTTT.

This chain links TRBV5-1 with TRBJ2-5; 9 bases match TRBD2. The CDR3 extends over 16 amino acids. The V and J ends lost 0 bases and 1 base, in that order; junction bases with no gene match: 4. From germline, CDR1 is SGHRS and CDR2 YFSETQ. The CDR3 sequence is CASSLVAGATQETQYF. The CDR3, as DNA: TGCGCCAGCAGCTTGGTAGCGGGAGCCACCCAAGAGACCCAGTACTTC.